This entry lists 5 T cell receptor beta chains sequenced from one sample in a study of post-analysis software for immune sequencing data. The study's findings and limits: In patients, about 5 TRBV segments were more frequent than in controls, with TRBV5-6, TRBV5-1 and TRBV20-1 among them.

Libraries were made from TCR beta cDNA, and they carried unique molecular identifiers. TCRdb independently ran MiXCR on the PCR reads; one entry per CDR3 protein. The sample holds about 460,000 distinct CDR3 sequences, over 35% seen once. Their cognate antigens are unknown. The sequencing sample was made of blood. The receptors shown here come from a girl between 5 and 17 years old with multiple sclerosis.

In this sample, this clonotype turned up once. The junction shows a germline mismatch at one end, possibly a read error. V gene TRBV19 combines with J gene TRBJ2-7; 11 bases are a match to TRBD1. Germline V CDR1 and CDR2: LNHDA, SQIVND (reference sequence). The CDR3 spans 14 residues. CDR3 coding DNA: TGTGCCGGTAGTCCGGGACAGGGGGCCTACGAGCAGTACTTC. Residues: CAGSPGQGAYEQYF. The full variable domain, rest sourced from reference TRBV19 and TRBJ2-7, is DGGITQSPKYLFRKEGQNVTLSCEQNLNHDAMYWYRQDPGQGLRLIYYSQIVNDFQKGDIAEGYSVSREKKESFPLTVTSAQKNPTAFYLCAGSPGQGAYEQYFGPGTRLTVT.

The chain joins TRBV12-3 or TRBV12-4 to TRBJ1-5; weak D call: TRBD1 (5 bases). This CDR3 region has 15 residues. The V end was cut by 3 bases, the J end by 2 bases, with 11 bases between. CDR3 nucleotide sequence: TGTGCCAGCAGTTTTCGGGGGGGAGGCAATCAGCCCCAGCATTTT. Residues: CASSFRGGGNQPQHF.

This clonotype showed up many times. The CDR3 protein is CSVDREETQYF. In nucleotides, the CDR3 is TGCAGCGTTGACAGGGAAGAGACCCAGTACTTC. The chain combines TRBV29-1 with TRBJ2-5, with D maybe TRBD1 (5 bases). The germline V gene has CDR1 SQVTM and CDR2 ANQGSEA. Trimming took 3 bases from V and 3 from J, leaving 5 bases between them. This CDR3 comprises 11 residues.

The V and J genes are TRBV5-1 and TRBJ2-6; perhaps TRBD1 as D (6 bases). CDR3 size: 17 residues. Germline assignment: CDR1 SGHRS and CDR2 YFSETQ. Trimming shortened V by 4 bases and J by 0 bases, and 14 bases separated the two germline ends. The CDR3 protein is CASSPTGYPSGANVLTF. CDR3 DNA sequence: TGCGCCAGCAGCCCCACAGGGTATCCCTCTGGGGCCAACGTCCTGACTTTC.

This sequence joins TRBV20-1 and TRBJ1-5; D is unclear. Trimming left V 3 bases short and J 5 bases short, with 17 bases between. CDR1 is DFQATT, CDR2 SNEGSKA, per germline (reference sequence). The length of the CDR3 is 15 residues. The CDR3 loop reads CSASIQTKKYQPQHF. The CDR3 DNA reads TGCAGTGCTAGTATCCAGACTAAGAAATATCAGCCCCAGCATTTT.